Shown below are 20 T cell receptor beta chains from a single sample sequenced in a study of cytomegalovirus exposure and HLA in healthy donors. The PCR made use of 60 Vbeta and 13 Jbeta primers. Here immunoSEQ multiplex PCR was the method, and the copy in TCRdb shows in-frame clones only, minus some. The sample carries about 130,000 clones, around 78% recorded once. Input material: PBMCs. The origin of the receptors is a man aged 18 to 29 in good health and CMV-seropositive.

CDR3 amino acids: CASKTGATSYEQYF. The CDR3 coding sequence is TGTGCCAGCAAAACAGGGGCCACCTCCTACGAGCAGTACTTC. This chain connects TRBV27 to TRBJ2-7, with 7 bases matching TRBD1. This CDR3 region has 14 residues. Per the germline V gene, CDR1 is MNHEY and CDR2 is SMNVEV (reference sequence). V trimming: 7 bases; J trimming: 0 bases; junction bases outside the gene matches: 6.

The chain has TRBV7-9 and TRBJ2-1; 7 nucleotides align to TRBD1. The CDR3 loop spans 17 amino acids. V trimming: 5 bases; J trimming: 0 bases; junction bases outside the gene matches: 10. The germline V gene has CDR1 SEHNR and CDR2 FQNEAQ (reference sequence). CDR3 nucleotides: TGTGCCAGCAGCCCCCCCCCGGGACAGAGCTCCTACAATGAGCAGTTCTTC. Residues: CASSPPPGQSSYNEQFF.

This chain connects TRBV12-5 to TRBJ1-5, with 12 bases identical to TRBD1. After removal of 1 base from V and 4 bases from J, the junction contained 5 bases not matched to a gene. Germline lookup yields CDR1 LGHNT and CDR2 FRNRAP. This CDR3 region has 17 residues. The CDR3 here is CASGLGRGQGANQPQHF. The CDR3 DNA sequence: TGTGCTAGTGGTTTGGGAAGGGGACAGGGGGCAAATCAGCCCCAGCATTTT.

This sequence joins TRBV5-6 and TRBJ1-3, with TRBD1 matching over 10 bases. This CDR3 has 15 amino acids. The ends lost 3 bases at V and 4 bases at J; junction bases unmatched: 4. Germline values: CDR1 SGHDT, CDR2 YYEEEE. In DNA form, the CDR3 reads TGTGCCAGCAGCTACGGGACAGGGGTAGGAAACACCATATATTTT. Encoded protein: CASSYGTGVGNTIYF.

The chain recombines TRBV5-1 with TRBJ2-1; the match to TRBD2 covers 8 bases. The germline V gene has CDR1 SGHRS and CDR2 YFSETQ. V gave up 4 bases and J gave up 2 bases; unmatched junction bases: 8. This CDR3 is 16 amino acids long. The CDR3 reads CASSRGASGPYNEQFF. DNA for the CDR3: TGCGCCAGCAGCCGAGGGGCTAGCGGGCCCTACAATGAGCAGTTCTTC. Looking up the rest from reference TRBV5-1 and TRBJ2-1 gives the full variable domain: KAGVTQTPRYLIKTRGQQVTLSCSPISGHRSVSWYQQTPGQGLQFLFEYFSETQRNKGNFPGRFSGRQFSNSRSEMNVSTLELGDSALYLCASSRGASGPYNEQFFGPGTRLTVL.

The V gene is TRBV19, the J gene TRBJ1-2, with D possibly being TRBD1 (6 bases). The CDR3 length is 13 residues. The germline V gene encodes CDR1 LNHDA and CDR2 SQIVND (reference sequence). The V gene lost 5 bases and the J gene lost 7 bases, with 14 bases spanning the gap. This CDR3 is CASSPGGPGGYTF. The CDR3 DNA sequence: TGTGCCAGTAGTCCGGGGGGGCCGGGTGGCTACACCTTC.

Regarding this clone: The same CDR3 also results from other DNA sequences found in this sample. The chain recombines TRBV4-1 with TRBJ1-2; 7 positions match TRBD1. V shed 3 bases and J 1 base; nucleotides not matched to a gene: 5. CDR3 length equals 15 residues. Germline V gene data show CDR1 as MGHRA and CDR2 as YSYEKL. CDR3 bases: TGCGCCAGCAGCCAGACAGGGCGAAATAACTATGGCTACACCTTC. The encoded protein is CASSQTGRNNYGYTF.

The V gene is TRBV5-1, the J gene TRBJ2-1; 12 bases agree with TRBD2. CDR1 is SGHRS and CDR2 is YFSETQ in the germline V gene. V was pared by 4 bases and J by 8 bases, with 4 bases of the junction left unmatched. The CDR3 spans 14 residues. The CDR3 DNA reads as TGCGCCAGCAGCACCGGGACTAGCGGGCATGAGCAGTTCTTC. Amino acid sequence: CASSTGTSGHEQFF.

The rearrangement joins TRBV10-3 to TRBJ1-2; D may be TRBD1 (6 bases). Germline CDR1 and CDR2: ENHRY and SYGVKD. There are 14 residues in the CDR3. V was shortened by 2 bases and J by 3 bases, with 10 bases between the two germline ends. This CDR3 is CAISEADRYYGYTF. The CDR3, as DNA: TGTGCCATCAGTGAGGCCGACAGGTACTATGGCTACACCTTC.

The chain employs TRBV14 and TRBJ2-7; 15 bases align to TRBD2. CDR3 length: 18 amino acids. Losses at the gene ends were 5 bases for V and 3 bases for J; bases not matched to a gene: 11. Germline CDR1 is SGHDN and CDR2 is FVKESK. CDR3 in DNA: TGTGCCAGCAGCGAAACAGGGACTAGCGGGGGGTTCGACTACGAGCAGTACTTC. It encodes CASSETGTSGGFDYEQYF. The entire variable domain, with the rest obtained from reference TRBV14 and TRBJ2-7, is as follows: EAGVTQFPSHSVIEKGQTVTLRCDPISGHDNLYWYRRVMGKEIKFLLHFVKESKQDESGMPNNRFLAERTGGTYSTLKVQPAELEDSGVYFCASSETGTSGGFDYEQYFGPGTRLTVT.

This clone was observed once. The V call is TRBV15, the J call TRBJ2-7, with TRBD1 as a possible D gene (5 bases). The germline V gene has CDR1 LNHNV and CDR2 YYDKDF (reference sequence). V lost 4 bases, J lost 3 bases, and 10 bases lay in between. This CDR3 has 13 residues. The CDR3 DNA is TGTGCCACCAGCAAGGGGCTAGTCTACGAGCAGTACTTC. It specifies CATSKGLVYEQYF.

On this clone: This CDR3 is also generated by other DNA sequences in the sample. This chain joins TRBV7-6 and TRBJ2-2; possible D gene TRBD2, 5 bases. The ends were cut back, 5 bases at V and 7 bases at J, with 8 bases in the middle. The V gene's germline CDR1 is SGHVS and CDR2 FNYEAQ. The CDR3 spans 12 residues. The CDR3 sequence is CASSPGSGELFF. DNA for the CDR3: TGTGCCAGCAGCCCGGGGAGCGGGGAGCTGTTTTTT. The whole variable domain, filled in from reference TRBV7-6 and TRBJ2-2, reads GAGVSQSPRYKVTKRGQDVALRCDPISGHVSLYWYRQALGQGPEFLTYFNYEAQQDKSGLPNDRFSAERPEGSISTLTIQRTEQRDSAMYRCASSPGSGELFFGEGSRLTVL.

Only one count was recorded for this clone. The rearrangement joins TRBV27 to TRBJ1-5; the D gene is possibly TRBD1 (6 bases). This CDR3 spans 13 amino acids. Trimming took 5 bases from V and 6 from J, leaving 11 bases between them. Germline V CDR1 and CDR2: MNHEY, SMNVEV (reference sequence). The CDR3 is CASSVQGIQPQHF. The CDR3 DNA follows: TGTGCCAGCAGTGTACAGGGTATTCAGCCCCAGCATTTT.

This clone has a single count. The chain combines TRBV11-1 with TRBJ2-7; D gene unclear. CDR1 and CDR2 (germline): SGHAT, FQDESV (reference sequence). The CDR3 consists of 13 residues. The V end was cut by 2 bases, the J end by 4 bases, with 9 bases between. CDR3: CASSLSGLYEQYF. CDR3 nucleotide sequence: TGTGCCAGCAGCTTATCTGGGCTTTACGAGCAGTACTTC. The full variable domain, completed using reference TRBV11-1 and TRBJ2-7, is EAEVAQSPRYKITEKSQAVAFWCDPISGHATLYWYRQILGQGPELLVQFQDESVVDDSQLPKDRFSAERLKGVDSTLKIQPAELGDSAMYLCASSLSGLYEQYFGPGTRLTVT.

The chain recombines TRBV19 with TRBJ2-1; D call uncertain. Germline V gene sequence: CDR1 LNHDA, CDR2 SQIVND (reference sequence). Between the trimmed V and J ends, which lost 0 bases and 4 bases, there was a span of 10 bases. The CDR3 length is 15 residues. The CDR3 DNA follows: TGTGCCAGTAGTATAGATGAGTTTTTGTACAATGAGCAGTTCTTC. Translated, it gives CASSIDEFLYNEQFF.

This sequence joins TRBV7-9 and TRBJ1-2; D gene uncertain. The CDR3 covers 15 residues. Germline V CDR1 and CDR2: SEHNR, FQNEAQ (reference sequence). Trimming removed 1 base from V and 2 bases from J, with 11 bases in between. CDR3 region: CASSLVEGLNYGYTF. CDR3 DNA: TGTGCCAGCAGCTTAGTGGAGGGTCTGAACTATGGCTACACCTTC. The whole variable domain, filled in from reference TRBV7-9 and TRBJ1-2, reads DTGVSQNPRHKITKRGQNVTFRCDPISEHNRLYWYRQTLGQGPEFLTYFQNEAQLEKSRLLSDRFSAERPKGSFSTLEIQRTEQGDSAMYLCASSLVEGLNYGYTFGSGTRLTVV.

The chain uses TRBV7-3 and TRBJ2-1, with D possibly being TRBD1 (6 bases). Germline CDR1 reads SGHTA; CDR2 reads FQGTGA. The CDR3 extends over 14 amino acids. Trimming cost V 4 bases and J 5 bases, with 12 bases left between them. The CDR3 here is CASSWGPVDNEQFF. As DNA, the CDR3 is TGTGCCAGCAGCTGGGGGCCCGTTGACAATGAGCAGTTCTTC.

Only a few counts were recorded for this clone. The chain has TRBV29-1 and TRBJ1-3; TRBD1 might be the D (5 bases). The germline V and J ends were trimmed by 0 bases and 0 bases, with 12 bases remaining between them. The CDR3 consists of 16 residues. Germline V gene sequence: CDR1 SQVTM, CDR2 ANQGSEA. The CDR3 DNA follows: TGCAGCGTTGAAGAGGTCAGGGTTGGCTCTGGAAACACCATATATTTT. This gives the protein CSVEEVRVGSGNTIYF.

The chain joins TRBV19 to TRBJ1-1; 9 bases agree with TRBD1. Germline trimming cut 4 bases from V and 6 bases from J; bases unmatched to any gene: 9. Germline assignment: CDR1 LNHDA and CDR2 SQIVND (reference sequence). This CDR3 comprises 15 residues. CDR3 coding DNA: TGTGCCAGTAGTACCGGGACAGGGATTCTAGCTGAAGCTTTCTTT. Translated, it gives CASSTGTGILAEAFF.

The chain combines TRBV5-1 with TRBJ2-7; 8 bases map to TRBD2. Germline CDR1 reads SGHRS; CDR2 reads YFSETQ. The CDR3 covers 14 residues. V shed 3 bases, J shed 1 base, and the junction held 3 bases outside the gene matches. For the CDR3, the DNA is TGCGCCAGCAGCTACGGGGGGGGGTCCTACGAGCAGTACTTC. This sequence encodes CASSYGGGSYEQYF.